This T cell receptor (beta chain) was sequenced for a study of cytomegalovirus exposure and HLA in healthy donors. Findings and limits, study-wide: It was confirmed in vitro that three of the CMV-associated chains were specific for CMV antigens. Among TCR beta chains, those listed as cytomegalovirus-associated numbered some 160.

Using immunoSEQ multiplex PCR, the repertoire was profiled, and TCRdb retains in-frame clones only, with some absent. The table records around 150,000 clones, approximately 96% of them present only once. Separation from the roughly 670-subject first cohort characterized the approximately 120-subject validation cohort, to which the donors belonged. This CDR3 is built from 15 residues. CDR1 is SGDLS and CDR2 is YYNGEE in the germline V gene. V shed 0 bases and J 0 bases; nucleotides not matched to a gene: 1. Points on this clone: Its matching antigen is unknown.

Sequenced sample: PBMCs. The chain carries TRBV9 and TRBJ2-3, with 7 bases that match TRBD1. This sequence was found in a woman aged 18-29 years in good health and CMV-seronegative. The DNA of the CDR3 is TGTGCCAGCAGCGTAGCGGGACAGAGCACAGATACGCAGTATTTT. It codes for CASSVAGQSTDTQYF.